This TCR beta chain was retrieved from a study of cytomegalovirus exposure and HLA in healthy donors. Findings and limits, study-wide: Follow-up analysis found HLA locus-dependent TCR association rates, highest for DRB1 and lowest for HLA-C.

The PCR made use of 60 Vbeta and 13 Jbeta primers. The method was immunoSEQ multiplex PCR; TCRdb's version includes in-frame clones alone and lacks a portion of them. The sample carries about 190,000 clones, about 85% recorded once. Germline V lookup: CDR1 MGHRA, CDR2 YSYEKL. V lost 1 base to trimming and J lost 2 bases; unmatched junction nucleotides: 8. The CDR3 has 16 residues. As concerns this clone: Its antigen is undetermined.

Sequencing was carried out using PBMCs. The chain couples TRBV4-1 to TRBJ2-7, with 7 positions matching TRBD1. The receptor's source is a boy aged 2 to 9 in good health and CMV-seronegative. As DNA, the CDR3 is TGCGCCAGCAGCCAAGGGCCAGGGGGTTCCCCCTACGAGCAGTACTTC. It translates to CASSQGPGGSPYEQYF.